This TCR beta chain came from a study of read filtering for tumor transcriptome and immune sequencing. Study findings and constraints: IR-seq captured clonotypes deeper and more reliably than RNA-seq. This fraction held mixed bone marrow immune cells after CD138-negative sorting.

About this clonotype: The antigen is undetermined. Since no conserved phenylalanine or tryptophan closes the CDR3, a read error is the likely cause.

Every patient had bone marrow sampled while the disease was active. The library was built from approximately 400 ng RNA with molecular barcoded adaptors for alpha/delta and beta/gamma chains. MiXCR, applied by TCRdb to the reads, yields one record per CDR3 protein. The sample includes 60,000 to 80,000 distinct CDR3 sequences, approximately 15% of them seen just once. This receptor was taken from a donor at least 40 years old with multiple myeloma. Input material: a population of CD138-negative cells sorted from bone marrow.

CDR3 DNA: TGTGCCAGCAGCTTAGTCACAGGATTGGTCGGCACAGATACGCAGTATTCT. Protein sequence: CASSLVTGLVGTDTQYS. The V gene is TRBV7-9, the J gene TRBJ2-3, with D tentatively TRBD1 (5 bases). Trimming removed 1 base from V and 1 base from J, with 15 bases in between. This CDR3 region has 17 residues. CDR1 and CDR2 from the germline V gene are SEHNR and FQNEAQ (reference sequence).